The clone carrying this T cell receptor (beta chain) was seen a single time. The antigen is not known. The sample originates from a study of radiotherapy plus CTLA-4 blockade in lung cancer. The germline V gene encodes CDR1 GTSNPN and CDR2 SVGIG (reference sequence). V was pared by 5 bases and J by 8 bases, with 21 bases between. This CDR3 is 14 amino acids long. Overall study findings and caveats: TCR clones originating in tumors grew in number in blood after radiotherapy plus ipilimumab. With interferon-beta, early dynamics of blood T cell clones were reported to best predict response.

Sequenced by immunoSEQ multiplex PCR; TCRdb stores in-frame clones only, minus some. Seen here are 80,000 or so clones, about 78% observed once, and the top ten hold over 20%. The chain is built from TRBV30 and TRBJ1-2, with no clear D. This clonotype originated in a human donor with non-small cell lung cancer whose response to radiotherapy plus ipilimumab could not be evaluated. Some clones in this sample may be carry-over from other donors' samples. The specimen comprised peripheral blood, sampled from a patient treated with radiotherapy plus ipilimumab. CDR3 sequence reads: CAWARSDLERGYTF. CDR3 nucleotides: TGTGCCTGGGCGAGATCTGATCTGGAGCGCGGCTACACCTTC.